This T cell receptor (beta chain) was retrieved from a study of beta chain features in type 1 diabetes. V was clipped by 8 bases and J by 3 bases, with 20 bases between them. This CDR3 spans 15 amino acids. Germline assignment: CDR1 KGHSH and CDR2 LQKENI. cDNA synthesis used the whole RNA isolate, giving expressed TCRB sequences. TCRdb keeps only in-frame clones here, not all; method: immunoSEQ multiplex PCR. Here the sample spans around 430,000 clones, around 30% being singletons. Using CD45RO/CCR7/CD25/CD127/CD95/CD27, CD4+ naive, central memory, regulatory and stem cell-like memory cells were sorted. On this clone itself: Its antigen is unidentified.

Study results and limitations: Compared with healthy donors, patients appeared to share more similar naive, central memory and regulatory TCRB repertoires. PCR, the amplification step, might favor shorter templates, equally in patients and controls.

The sequenced sample was naive CD4+ T cells from blood. This clonotype was obtained from a man between 18 and 29 years old in good health. This chain joins TRBV18 and TRBJ2-7, with D possibly matching TRBD2 (6 bases). This chain's CDR3 is CASTHPGGSGYEQYF. In nucleotides, the CDR3 is TGTGCCAGCACCCACCCCGGGGGTAGCGGCTACGAGCAGTACTTC.